Listed here are 5 T cell receptor beta chains from one sample, sequenced in a study of shared clonotypes between healthy human individuals. The method was immunoSEQ multiplex PCR; TCRdb's version includes in-frame clones alone and lacks a portion of them. The sample has 2 million to 2.5 million clones, roughly 93% seen once; the top ten hold roughly 0.39%. Sequenced material: naive CD4+ T cells from PBMCs. The subset: CD45RA+ positively selected. These receptors originate from a man aged 18-30 years in good health. Some clones in this sample may be carry-over from other donors' samples.

The genes are TRBV18 and TRBJ2-7; D may be TRBD2 (6 bases). Germline V gives CDR1 KGHSH, CDR2 LQKENI. Trimming took 6 bases from V and 0 from J, leaving 12 bases between them. This CDR3 is built from 14 residues. In nucleotides, the CDR3 is TGTGCCAGCTCCGAGTTGGGGGGCTCCTACGAGCAGTACTTC. Its translation is CASSELGGSYEQYF. Looking up the rest from reference TRBV18 and TRBJ2-7 gives the full variable domain: NAGVMQNPRHLVRRRGQEARLRCSPMKGHSHVYWYRQLPEEGLKFMVYLQKENIIDESGMPKERFSAEFPKEGPSILRIQQVVRGDSAAYFCASSELGGSYEQYFGPGTRLTVT.

V usage is TRBV28 and J usage is TRBJ2-7; no reliable D call. The V gene lost 6 bases and the J gene lost 2 bases, with 17 bases spanning the gap. The germline V gene encodes CDR1 MDHEN and CDR2 SYDVKM. The CDR3 has 15 amino acids. This CDR3 is CASSRSIIPPYEQYF. The CDR3 DNA reads TGTGCCAGCAGCCGTAGTATAATCCCTCCCTACGAGCAGTACTTC.

This sequence joins TRBV4-1 and TRBJ1-6; no firm D call. CDR3 length equals 16 residues. Germline CDR1 is MGHRA and CDR2 is YSYEKL. V was cut by 4 bases and J by 6 bases, with 16 bases left in between. CDR3 sequence: CASSPLSGPINSPLHF. CDR3 nucleotides: TGCGCCAGCAGCCCCCTAAGTGGACCGATTAATTCACCCCTCCACTTT.

The chain is built from TRBV5-1 and TRBJ2-1; no reliable D call. Germline CDR1 is SGHRS and CDR2 is YFSETQ. V gave up 4 bases and J gave up 6 bases, with 11 bases separating them. The CDR3 covers 13 residues. CDR3: CASSADNRNEQFF. The CDR3 nucleotides read TGCGCCAGCAGCGCCGACAACCGCAATGAGCAGTTCTTC. The full variable domain, completed using reference TRBV5-1 and TRBJ2-1, is KAGVTQTPRYLIKTRGQQVTLSCSPISGHRSVSWYQQTPGQGLQFLFEYFSETQRNKGNFPGRFSGRQFSNSRSEMNVSTLELGDSALYLCASSADNRNEQFFGPGTRLTVL.

The chain recombines TRBV7-2 with TRBJ2-7; perhaps TRBD1 as D (6 bases). The germline V gene encodes CDR1 SGHTA and CDR2 FQGNSA. V dropped 5 bases and J dropped 6 bases, with 20 bases sitting between them. This CDR3 region has 15 residues. CDR3 DNA sequence: TGTGCCAGCAGCGCACTGGGGTCTAGGGGGTTCGAGCAGTACTTC. It translates to CASSALGSRGFEQYF.